This TCR beta chain was recorded in a study of blood T cell repertoires in COVID-19. Using immunoSEQ multiplex PCR, the repertoire was profiled, and TCRdb retains in-frame clones only, with some absent. This table holds approximately 390,000 clones, 90% found once. Turning to this clone: Within the sample, other DNA sequences also encode this same CDR3.

The TCR sequence derives from a man between 18 and 29 years old with active or convalescent COVID-19. Sequences were obtained from peripheral blood.

CDR3 sequence reads: CASSLGQGYGYTF. In DNA form, the CDR3 reads TGTGCCAGCAGCTTAGGACAGGGCTATGGCTACACCTTC. This chain links TRBV7-9 with TRBJ1-2, with 7 bases aligning to TRBD1. The CDR3 is made up of 13 amino acids. In germline, CDR1 is SEHNR, CDR2 FQNEAQ (reference sequence). J gave up 4 bases and V 1 base, and 0 bases lay outside the gene matches. The variable domain in full, completed from reference TRBV7-9 and TRBJ1-2, reads DTGVSQNPRHKITKRGQNVTFRCDPISEHNRLYWYRQTLGQGPEFLTYFQNEAQLEKSRLLSDRFSAERPKGSFSTLEIQRTEQGDSAMYLCASSLGQGYGYTFGSGTRLTVV.